Shown below are 20 T cell receptor beta chains from a single sample sequenced in a study of T cell responses to AZD1222 COVID-19 vaccine. Using immunoSEQ multiplex PCR, the repertoire was profiled, and TCRdb retains in-frame clones only, with some absent. The sample shows 150,000 to 200,000 clones, 85% to 90% of them seen only once. Here the sequenced sample was peripheral blood, taken 28 days after the second AZD1222 dose. Every receptor here comes from an adult who received the AZD1222 COVID-19 vaccine.

The chain employs TRBV28 and TRBJ2-5; a weak D match, TRBD2 (6 bases). The CDR3 runs 15 residues. The V end lost 4 bases, the J end lost 7 bases, and 19 bases lay between the germline ends. Germline CDR1 is MDHEN and CDR2 is SYDVKM. The CDR3 DNA reads as TGTGCCAGCAGTTCCACTTCAGGGATGGGAGGGACCCAGTACTTC. Amino acids: CASSSTSGMGGTQYF.

The chain joins TRBV6-5 to TRBJ1-1, with D maybe TRBD1 (5 bases). The CDR3 sequence is 15 residues long. V gave up 0 bases and J gave up 0 bases, with 8 bases separating them. The V gene's germline CDR1 is MNHEY and CDR2 SVGAGI. Here the CDR3 reads CASSYSSGMNTEAFF. CDR3 in DNA: TGTGCCAGCAGTTACTCATCAGGGATGAACACTGAAGCTTTCTTT.

V and J are TRBV7-9 and TRBJ2-3, with 10 nucleotides matching TRBD2. Germline trimming cut 1 base from V and 2 bases from J; bases unmatched to any gene: 6. The CDR3 consists of 17 residues. Per germline, CDR1 SEHNR and CDR2 FQNEAQ (reference sequence). CDR3 amino acids: CASSLVNSGRVTDTQYF. The CDR3 DNA reads TGTGCCAGCAGCTTAGTGAACAGCGGGAGGGTCACAGATACGCAGTATTTT.

The chain recombines TRBV6-2 or TRBV6-3 with TRBJ2-7; the D gene is possibly TRBD1 (6 bases). CDR3 length: 16 amino acids. CDR1 is MNHEY and CDR2 is SVGEGT in the germline V gene. Trimming pared 0 bases from V and 4 bases from J, leaving 16 bases between. In DNA form, the CDR3 reads TGTGCCAGCAGTTACTCTAAGAAGGGGGATTTTTACGAGCAGTACTTC. Its protein product is CASSYSKKGDFYEQYF.

Worth noting for this clone: Sequence at one end of the junction differs from germline and may be a read error. This sequence joins TRBV7-7 and TRBJ2-1, with TRBD2 identical over 11 bases. Germline V lookup: CDR1 SSHAT, CDR2 FNYEAQ (reference sequence). The CDR3 is made up of 15 amino acids. CDR3 DNA: TGTGCTAGCAGCTTAGGGACTAGCGGTTTCAATGAGCAGTTCTTC. Protein sequence: CASSLGTSGFNEQFF.

This rearrangement joins TRBV12-3 or TRBV12-4 to TRBJ1-5; D is unresolved. This CDR3 has 13 residues. V lost 4 bases to trimming and J lost 3 bases, with 7 bases between them. DNA of the CDR3: TGTGCCAGCAGTTCCGGGAACAATCAGCCCCAGCATTTT. Its protein product is CASSSGNNQPQHF.

The chain is built from TRBV10-1 and TRBJ2-2, with a possible D match to TRBD2 (5 bases). Germline assignment: CDR1 WNHNN and CDR2 SYGVQD (reference sequence). V lost 8 bases and J 4 bases, leaving 11 bases between the germline ends. The CDR3 totals 13 residues. The CDR3 spells CASRTGTTGELFF. CDR3 DNA sequence: TGCGCCAGCCGGACGGGAACCACCGGGGAGCTGTTTTTT.

This sequence joins TRBV9 and TRBJ2-1; 9 bases line up with TRBD2. The CDR3 is 16 residues long. V gave up 1 base and J gave up 2 bases; unmatched junction bases: 4. Germline V gene data show CDR1 as SGDLS and CDR2 as YYNGEE. The CDR3 sequence: CASSVTSGLAYNEQFF. CDR3 DNA sequence: TGTGCCAGCAGCGTAACTAGCGGGCTGGCCTACAATGAGCAGTTCTTC.

The genes are TRBV27 and TRBJ1-1; 9 positions agree with TRBD1. The V gene's germline CDR1 is MNHEY and CDR2 SMNVEV (reference sequence). The CDR3 covers 16 residues. Trimming at V came to 0 bases and at J to 5 bases, leaving 7 bases not matched to a gene. CDR3 nucleotide sequence: TGTGCCAGCAGTTTATCGGGGGGGACAGGGTTAACTGAAGCTTTCTTT. Residues: CASSLSGGTGLTEAFF.

This CDR3 reads CASRGSSSGSTGELFF. The CDR3, as DNA: TGCGCCAGCAGGGGTAGCTCCAGCGGGTCCACCGGGGAGCTGTTTTTT. The chain recombines TRBV5-1 with TRBJ2-2, with D maybe TRBD2 (6 bases). Germline V gene data show CDR1 as SGHRS and CDR2 as YFSETQ. This CDR3 spans 16 amino acids. V gave up 5 bases and J gave up 4 bases, with 18 bases separating them. The full variable domain, its missing parts supplied by reference TRBV5-1 and TRBJ2-2, is KAGVTQTPRYLIKTRGQQVTLSCSPISGHRSVSWYQQTPGQGLQFLFEYFSETQRNKGNFPGRFSGRQFSNSRSEMNVSTLELGDSALYLCASRGSSSGSTGELFFGEGSRLTVL.

The rearrangement links TRBV2 to TRBJ2-3; D not certain. V was clipped by 7 bases and J by 2 bases, with 4 bases between them. Germline V gene lookup returns CDR1 SNHLY and CDR2 FYNNEI. The CDR3 consists of 11 residues. CDR3 sequence reads: CASTSTDTQYF. The DNA of the CDR3 is TGTGCCAGCACCTCCACAGATACGCAGTATTTT. Based on the CDR3 plus reference TRBV2 and TRBJ2-3, the full variable domain is EPEVTQTPSHQVTQMGQEVILRCVPISNHLYFYWYRQILGQKVEFLVSFYNNEISEKSEIFDDQFSVERPDGSNFTLKIRSTKLEDSAMYFCASTSTDTQYFGPGTRLTVL.

On this clone: This CDR3 is also generated by other DNA sequences in the sample. The gene calls are TRBV13 and TRBJ2-7; D uncertain. CDR3 length: 12 residues. Germline assignment: CDR1 PRHDT and CDR2 FYEKMQ (reference sequence). V was clipped by 1 base and J by 0 bases, with 1 base between them. CDR3 in amino acids: CASSLASYEQYF. CDR3 bases: TGTGCCAGCAGCTTAGCCTCCTACGAGCAGTACTTC.

The rearrangement uses TRBV6-2 or TRBV6-3 and TRBJ1-5; D gene uncertain. Germline V gives CDR1 MNHEY, CDR2 SVGEGT. This CDR3 is 15 amino acids long. Trimming removed 5 bases from V and 2 bases from J, with 13 bases in between. CDR3 coding DNA: TGTGCCAGCAGTGGGTCTTCTAAGCGCAATCAGCCCCAGCATTTT. This encodes CASSGSSKRNQPQHF.

A single count supports this clone. The V and J genes are TRBV27 and TRBJ2-7, with 10 bases lining up with TRBD2. V lost 6 bases to trimming and J lost 6 bases; unmatched junction nucleotides: 5. Germline lookup yields CDR1 MNHEY and CDR2 SMNVEV (reference sequence). This CDR3 comprises 13 residues. CDR3 protein: CASRRGTSAEQYF. Written as DNA, the CDR3 is TGTGCCAGCAGAAGGGGGACTAGCGCCGAGCAGTACTTC.

The J gene is TRBJ1-4, the V gene TRBV27, with TRBD1 matching 7 bases. Germline values: CDR1 MNHEY, CDR2 SMNVEV (reference sequence). Unmatched junction bases numbered 8, after V lost 4 bases and J lost 6 bases. The CDR3 runs 15 residues. CDR3 sequence reads: CASSSWTGGDEKLFF. As DNA, the CDR3 is TGTGCCAGCAGTTCCTGGACAGGTGGAGATGAAAAACTGTTTTTT.

About this clone itself: The sample contains more than one DNA sequence encoding this CDR3. This rearrangement joins TRBV19 to TRBJ2-3; D ambiguous. V was trimmed by 3 bases and J by 1 base, leaving 5 bases between them. The CDR3 consists of 13 residues. Germline-derived CDR1 and CDR2 are LNHDA and SQIVND (reference sequence). CDR3 amino acids: CASSMQGTDTQYF. The CDR3, as DNA: TGTGCCAGTAGTATGCAGGGCACAGATACGCAGTATTTT. Together with reference TRBV19 and TRBJ2-3, the CDR3 gives the full variable domain: DGGITQSPKYLFRKEGQNVTLSCEQNLNHDAMYWYRQDPGQGLRLIYYSQIVNDFQKGDIAEGYSVSREKKESFPLTVTSAQKNPTAFYLCASSMQGTDTQYFGPGTRLTVL.

CDR3 amino acids: CASSQVVGSEQYF. CDR3 sequence (DNA): TGCGCCAGCAGCCAAGTGGTAGGGTCCGAGCAGTACTTC. The V gene is TRBV4-3, the J gene TRBJ2-7; D unresolved. This CDR3 is built from 13 residues. Between the trimmed V and J ends, which lost 1 base and 6 bases, there was a span of 10 bases. CDR1 LGHNA and CDR2 YSLEER come from the germline V gene.

The count of this clone is one. This chain joins TRBV7-6 and TRBJ2-1; 8 bases match TRBD1. In germline, CDR1 is SGHVS, CDR2 FNYEAQ. The CDR3 sequence is 16 residues long. Unmatched junction bases numbered 14, after V lost 5 bases and J lost 8 bases. CDR3 loop: CASSPRQGSFIYEQFF. The DNA for the CDR3 is TGTGCCAGCAGCCCCCGACAGGGGAGCTTTATATATGAGCAGTTCTTC.

J is TRBJ2-1 and V is TRBV5-1; D call uncertain. Trimming stripped 0 bases from V and 2 bases from J, with 15 bases between. The germline CDR1 and CDR2 sequences are SGHRS and YFSETQ. The CDR3 is 17 residues long. The CDR3 protein is CASSLDSRLMPYNEQFF. The CDR3 bases are TGCGCCAGCAGCTTGGATTCGCGCCTCATGCCCTACAATGAGCAGTTCTTC.

The rearrangement joins TRBV10-2 to TRBJ2-2; tentatively, D is TRBD1 (6 bases). The CDR3 is 15 residues long. Germline CDR1 reads WSHSY; CDR2 reads SAAADI. Deletions cut 4 bases from V and 2 bases from J, with 11 bases between. The CDR3 DNA sequence: TGCGCCAGCAGTGGGAACAGGGATAACACCGGGGAGCTGTTTTTT. Protein: CASSGNRDNTGELFF.